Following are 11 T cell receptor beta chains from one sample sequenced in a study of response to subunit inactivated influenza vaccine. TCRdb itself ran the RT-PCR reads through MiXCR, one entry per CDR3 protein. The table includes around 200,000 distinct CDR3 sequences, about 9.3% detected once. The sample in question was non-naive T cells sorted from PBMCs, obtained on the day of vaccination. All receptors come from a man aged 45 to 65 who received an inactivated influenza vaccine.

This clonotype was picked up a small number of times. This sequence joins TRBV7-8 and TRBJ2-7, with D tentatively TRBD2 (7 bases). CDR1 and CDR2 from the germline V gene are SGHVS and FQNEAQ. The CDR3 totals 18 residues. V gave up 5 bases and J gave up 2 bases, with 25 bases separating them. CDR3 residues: CASSVSPRGGDYPYEQYF. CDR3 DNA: TGTGCCAGCAGCGTCAGCCCCCGCGGGGGCGATTACCCCTACGAGCAGTACTTC.

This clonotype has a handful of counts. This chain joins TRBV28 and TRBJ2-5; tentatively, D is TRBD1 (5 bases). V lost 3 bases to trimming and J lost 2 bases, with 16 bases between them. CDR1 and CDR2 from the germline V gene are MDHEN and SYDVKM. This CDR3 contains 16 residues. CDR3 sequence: CASSLDPGLYQETQYF. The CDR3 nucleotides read TGTGCCAGCAGTTTGGATCCAGGGTTGTATCAAGAGACCCAGTACTTC.

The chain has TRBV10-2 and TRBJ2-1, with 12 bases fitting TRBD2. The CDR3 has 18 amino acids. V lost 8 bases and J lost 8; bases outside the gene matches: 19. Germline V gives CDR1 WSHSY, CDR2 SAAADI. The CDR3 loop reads CASLTSGRPPETTDEQFF. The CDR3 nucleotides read TGCGCCAGCTTGACTAGCGGGAGACCCCCCGAGACTACAGATGAGCAGTTCTTC.

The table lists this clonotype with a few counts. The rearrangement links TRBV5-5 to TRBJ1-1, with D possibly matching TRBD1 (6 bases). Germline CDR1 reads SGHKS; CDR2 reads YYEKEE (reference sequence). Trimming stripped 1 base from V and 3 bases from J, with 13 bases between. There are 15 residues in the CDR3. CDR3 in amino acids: CASSLLAGADTEAFF. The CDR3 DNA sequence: TGTGCCAGCAGCTTGCTAGCAGGGGCAGACACTGAAGCTTTCTTT.

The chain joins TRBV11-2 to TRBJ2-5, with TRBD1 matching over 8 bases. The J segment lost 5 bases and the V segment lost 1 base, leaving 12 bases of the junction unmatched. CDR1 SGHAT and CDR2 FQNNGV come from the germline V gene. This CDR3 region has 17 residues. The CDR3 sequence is CASSLVGRAGGGETQYF. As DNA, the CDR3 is TGTGCCAGCAGCTTAGTGGGAAGGGCAGGGGGCGGTGAGACCCAGTACTTC.

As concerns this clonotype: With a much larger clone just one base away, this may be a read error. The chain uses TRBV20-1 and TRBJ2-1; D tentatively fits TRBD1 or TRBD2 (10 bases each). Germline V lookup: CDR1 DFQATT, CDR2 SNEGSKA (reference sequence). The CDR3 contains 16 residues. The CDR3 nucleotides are TGCTGTGCCGAGGAAATAGCGGGGGGACAGGGGAATGAGCAGTTCTTC. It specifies CCAEEIAGGQGNEQFF.

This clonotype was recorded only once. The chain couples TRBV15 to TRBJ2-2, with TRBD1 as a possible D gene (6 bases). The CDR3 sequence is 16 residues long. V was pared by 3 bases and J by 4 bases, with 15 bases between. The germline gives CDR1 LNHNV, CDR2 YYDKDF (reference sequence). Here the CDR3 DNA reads TGTGCCACCAGCAGTCCGCAGGACAGAATCACCGGGGAGCTGTTTTTT. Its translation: CATSSPQDRITGELFF.

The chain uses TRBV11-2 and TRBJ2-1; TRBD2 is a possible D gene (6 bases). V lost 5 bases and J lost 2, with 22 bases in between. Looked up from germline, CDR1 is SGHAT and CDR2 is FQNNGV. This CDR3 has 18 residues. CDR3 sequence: CASSRAGTFWSAYNEQFF. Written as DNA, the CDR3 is TGTGCCAGCAGCCGCGCCGGGACTTTCTGGTCAGCCTACAATGAGCAGTTCTTC.

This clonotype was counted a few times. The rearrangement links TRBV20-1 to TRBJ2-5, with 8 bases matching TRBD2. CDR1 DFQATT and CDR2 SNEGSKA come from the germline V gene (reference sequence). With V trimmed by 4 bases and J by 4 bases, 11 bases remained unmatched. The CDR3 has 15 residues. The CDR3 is CSANSHGGVGETQYF. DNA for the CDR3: TGCAGTGCTAACAGCCACGGGGGGGTGGGAGAGACCCAGTACTTC.

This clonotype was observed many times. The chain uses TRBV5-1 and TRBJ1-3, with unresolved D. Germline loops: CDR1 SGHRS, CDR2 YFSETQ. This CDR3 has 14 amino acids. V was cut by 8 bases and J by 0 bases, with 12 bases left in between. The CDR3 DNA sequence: TGCGCCAGTAAGGACGTGAGCTCTGGAAACACCATATATTTT. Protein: CASKDVSSGNTIYF.

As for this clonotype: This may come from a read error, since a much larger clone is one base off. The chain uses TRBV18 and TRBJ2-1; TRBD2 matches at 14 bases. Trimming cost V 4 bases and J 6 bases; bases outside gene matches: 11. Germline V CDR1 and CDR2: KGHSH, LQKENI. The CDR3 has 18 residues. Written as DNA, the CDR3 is TGTGCCAGCTCACTACCGGGACTAGCGGGGGCAACCCCCAATGAGCAGTTCTTC. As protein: CASSLPGLAGATPNEQFF.